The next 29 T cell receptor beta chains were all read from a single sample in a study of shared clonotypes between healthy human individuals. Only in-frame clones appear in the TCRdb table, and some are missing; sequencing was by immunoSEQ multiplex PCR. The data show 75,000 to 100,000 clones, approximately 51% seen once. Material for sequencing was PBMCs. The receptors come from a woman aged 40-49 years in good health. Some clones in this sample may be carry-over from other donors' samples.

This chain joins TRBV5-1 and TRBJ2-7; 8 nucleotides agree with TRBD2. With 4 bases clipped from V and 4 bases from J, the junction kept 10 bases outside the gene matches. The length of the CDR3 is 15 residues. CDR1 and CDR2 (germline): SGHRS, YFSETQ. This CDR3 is CASSRDGRASYEQYF. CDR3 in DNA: TGCGCCAGCAGCCGTGACGGGAGGGCCTCTTACGAGCAGTACTTC.

CDR3 protein: CASSDGYEGDEQFF. CDR3 sequence (DNA): TGTGCCAGCAGTGACGGCTACGAGGGGGATGAGCAGTTCTTC. This sequence joins TRBV6-6 and TRBJ2-1, with a tentative D call TRBD1 (6 bases). This CDR3 has 14 residues. Germline V CDR1 and CDR2: MNHNY, SVGAGI (reference sequence). Trimming pared 5 bases from V and 8 bases from J, leaving 16 bases between.

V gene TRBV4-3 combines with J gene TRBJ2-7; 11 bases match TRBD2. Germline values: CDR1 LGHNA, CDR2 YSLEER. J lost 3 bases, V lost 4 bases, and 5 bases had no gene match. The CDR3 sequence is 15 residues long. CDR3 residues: CASSRPGLADYEQYF. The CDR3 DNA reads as TGCGCCAGCAGCCGGCCGGGACTAGCGGACTACGAGCAGTACTTC.

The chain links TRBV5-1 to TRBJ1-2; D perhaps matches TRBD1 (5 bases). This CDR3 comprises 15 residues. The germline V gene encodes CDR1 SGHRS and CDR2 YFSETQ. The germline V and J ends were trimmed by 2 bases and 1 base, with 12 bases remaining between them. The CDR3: CASSFQGEVNYGYTF. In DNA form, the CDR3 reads TGCGCCAGCAGCTTCCAGGGCGAGGTTAACTATGGCTACACCTTC.

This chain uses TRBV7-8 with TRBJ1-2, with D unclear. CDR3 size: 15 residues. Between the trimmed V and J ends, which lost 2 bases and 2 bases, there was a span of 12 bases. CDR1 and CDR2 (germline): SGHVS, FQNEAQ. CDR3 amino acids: CASSLFPAGNYGYTF. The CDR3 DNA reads TGTGCCAGCAGCTTATTTCCGGCGGGGAACTATGGCTACACCTTC.

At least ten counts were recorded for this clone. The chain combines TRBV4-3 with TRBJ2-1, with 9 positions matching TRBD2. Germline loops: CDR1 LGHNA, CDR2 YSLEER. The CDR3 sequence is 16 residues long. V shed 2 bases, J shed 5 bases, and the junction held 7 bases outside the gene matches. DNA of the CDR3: TGCGCCAGCAGCCAAACCGGGACTAGCCGCAACAATGAGCAGTTCTTC. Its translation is CASSQTGTSRNNEQFF.

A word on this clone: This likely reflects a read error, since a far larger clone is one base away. CDR3 sequence: CASSRAEVSDEKLFF. CDR3 nucleotide sequence: TGTGCCAGCAGCCGTGCAGAAGTGTCTGATGAAAAACTGTTTTTT. J is TRBJ1-4 and V is TRBV28; D not resolved. The length of the CDR3 is 15 residues. Trimming left V 6 bases short and J 6 bases short, with 17 bases between. The germline V gene has CDR1 MDHEN and CDR2 SYDVKM. The variable domain in full, completed from reference TRBV28 and TRBJ1-4, reads DVKVTQSSRYLVKRTGEKVFLECVQDMDHENMFWYRQDPGLGLRLIYFSYDVKMKEKGDIPEGYSVSREKKERFSLILESASTNQTSMYLCASSRAEVSDEKLFFGSGTQLSVL.

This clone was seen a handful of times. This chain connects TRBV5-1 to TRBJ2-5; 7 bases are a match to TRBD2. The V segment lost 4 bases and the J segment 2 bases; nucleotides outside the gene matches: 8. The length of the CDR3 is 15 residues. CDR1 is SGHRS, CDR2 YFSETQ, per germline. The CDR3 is CASSAQAGSQETQYF. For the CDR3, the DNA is TGCGCCAGCAGCGCCCAAGCGGGATCGCAAGAGACCCAGTACTTC.

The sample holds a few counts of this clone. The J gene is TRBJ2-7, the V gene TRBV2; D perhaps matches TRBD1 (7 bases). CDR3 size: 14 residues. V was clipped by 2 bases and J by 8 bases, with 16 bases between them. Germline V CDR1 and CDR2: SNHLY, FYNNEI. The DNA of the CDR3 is TGTGCCAGCAGTGAATCGGACAGGACTACGAAGCAGTACTTC. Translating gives CASSESDRTTKQYF.

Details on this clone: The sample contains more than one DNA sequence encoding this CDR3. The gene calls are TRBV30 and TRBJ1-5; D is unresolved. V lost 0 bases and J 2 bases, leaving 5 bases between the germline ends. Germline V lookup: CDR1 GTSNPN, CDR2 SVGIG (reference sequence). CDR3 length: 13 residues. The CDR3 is CAWSVQGNQPQHF. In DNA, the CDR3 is TGTGCCTGGAGTGTACAAGGCAATCAGCCCCAGCATTTT.

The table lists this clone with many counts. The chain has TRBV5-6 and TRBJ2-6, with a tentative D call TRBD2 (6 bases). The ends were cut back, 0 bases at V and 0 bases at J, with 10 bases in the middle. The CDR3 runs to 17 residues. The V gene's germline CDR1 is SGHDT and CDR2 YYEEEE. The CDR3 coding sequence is TGTGCCAGCAGCTTGGGACTAGAGGCCTCTGGGGCCAACGTCCTGACTTTC. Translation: CASSLGLEASGANVLTF.

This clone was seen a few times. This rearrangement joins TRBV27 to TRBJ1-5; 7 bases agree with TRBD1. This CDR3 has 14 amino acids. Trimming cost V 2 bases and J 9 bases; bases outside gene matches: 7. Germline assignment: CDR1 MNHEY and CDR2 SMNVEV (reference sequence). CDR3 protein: CASSLGTALGPQHF. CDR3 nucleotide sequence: TGTGCCAGCAGTTTAGGGACAGCCCTAGGGCCCCAGCATTTT.

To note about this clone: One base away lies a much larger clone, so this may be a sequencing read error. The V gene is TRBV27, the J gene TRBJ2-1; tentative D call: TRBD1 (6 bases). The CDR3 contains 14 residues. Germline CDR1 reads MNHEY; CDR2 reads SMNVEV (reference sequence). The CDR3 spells CAGRGTRGWNEQFF. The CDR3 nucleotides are TGTGCCGGCAGAGGGACAAGAGGGTGGAATGAGCAGTTCTTC.

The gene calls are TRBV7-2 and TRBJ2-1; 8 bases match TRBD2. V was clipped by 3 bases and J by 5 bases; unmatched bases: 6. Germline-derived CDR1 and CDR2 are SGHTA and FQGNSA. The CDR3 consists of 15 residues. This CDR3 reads CASSFRTSGHNEQFF. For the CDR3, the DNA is TGTGCCAGCAGCTTCAGAACTAGCGGACACAATGAGCAGTTCTTC.

Here the CDR3 reads CATTARDPSYNEQFF. In nucleotides, the CDR3 is TGTGCCACCACAGCTCGGGACCCGTCCTACAATGAGCAGTTCTTC. This chain uses TRBV28 with TRBJ2-1; D could derive from TRBD1 or TRBD2 (5 bases each). V was clipped by 10 bases and J by 1 base, with 17 bases between them. CDR3 size: 15 residues. CDR1 is MDHEN and CDR2 is SYDVKM in the germline V gene.

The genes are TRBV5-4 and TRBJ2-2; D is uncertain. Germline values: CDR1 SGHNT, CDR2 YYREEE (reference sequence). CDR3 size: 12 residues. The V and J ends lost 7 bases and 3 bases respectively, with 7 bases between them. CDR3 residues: CASSRDTGELFF. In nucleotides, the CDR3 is TGTGCCAGCTCAAGGGACACCGGGGAGCTGTTTTTT.

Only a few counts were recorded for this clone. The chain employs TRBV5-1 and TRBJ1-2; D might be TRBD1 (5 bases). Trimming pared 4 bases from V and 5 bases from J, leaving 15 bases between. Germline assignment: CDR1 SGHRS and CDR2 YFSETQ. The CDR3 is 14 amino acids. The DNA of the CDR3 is TGCGCCAGCAGCCCAACAGGAAACTCGTATGGCTACACCTTC. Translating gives CASSPTGNSYGYTF.

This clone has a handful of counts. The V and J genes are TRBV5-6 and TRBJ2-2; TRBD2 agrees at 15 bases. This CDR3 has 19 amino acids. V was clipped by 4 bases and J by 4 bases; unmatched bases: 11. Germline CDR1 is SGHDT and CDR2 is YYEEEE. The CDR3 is CASSGGLAGGLWGTGELFF. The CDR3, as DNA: TGTGCCAGCAGCGGAGGACTAGCGGGAGGGCTATGGGGCACCGGGGAGCTGTTTTTT.

CDR3: CATSIRGPGQGLLGNQPQHF. In nucleotides, the CDR3 is TGTGCCACCAGCATCCGAGGCCCGGGACAGGGATTATTGGGCAATCAGCCCCAGCATTTT. The J gene is TRBJ1-5, the V gene TRBV15; the match to TRBD1 covers 9 bases. V lost 4 bases and J lost 2; bases outside the gene matches: 18. Germline V gene lookup returns CDR1 LNHNV and CDR2 YYDKDF (reference sequence). The CDR3 is made up of 20 amino acids.

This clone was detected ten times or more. CDR3 in DNA: TGTGCCAGCAGTGATAATTATGGCTACACCTTC. Amino acids: CASSDNYGYTF. The chain links TRBV28 to TRBJ1-2; no clear D gene. The CDR3 runs to 11 residues. Trimming cost V 5 bases and J 5 bases, with 6 bases left between them. Looked up from germline, CDR1 is MDHEN and CDR2 is SYDVKM.

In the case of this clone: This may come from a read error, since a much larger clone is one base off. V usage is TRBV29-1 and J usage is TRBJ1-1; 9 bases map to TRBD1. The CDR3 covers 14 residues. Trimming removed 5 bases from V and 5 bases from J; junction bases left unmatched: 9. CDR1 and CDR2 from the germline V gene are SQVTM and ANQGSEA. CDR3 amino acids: CSVFPQGAGTEAFF. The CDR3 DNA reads TGCAGCGTTTTCCCACAGGGGGCGGGGACTGAAGCTTTCTTT.

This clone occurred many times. The CDR3 nucleotides read TGTGCCAGCAGTTACTCGAGCAGTCCAAATCAGCCCCAGCATTTT. Translated: CASSYSSSPNQPQHF. The rearrangement uses TRBV6-5 and TRBJ1-5; D is ambiguous. The germline gives CDR1 MNHEY, CDR2 SVGAGI. The CDR3 extends over 15 amino acids. V was shortened by 0 bases and J by 4 bases, with 10 bases between the two germline ends.

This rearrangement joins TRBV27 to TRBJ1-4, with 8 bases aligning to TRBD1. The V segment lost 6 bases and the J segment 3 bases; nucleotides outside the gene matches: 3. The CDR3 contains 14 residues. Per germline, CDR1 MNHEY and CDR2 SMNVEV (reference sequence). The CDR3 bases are TGTGCCAGCAGCAGGGGACAGGCTAATGAAAAACTGTTTTTT. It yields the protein CASSRGQANEKLFF.

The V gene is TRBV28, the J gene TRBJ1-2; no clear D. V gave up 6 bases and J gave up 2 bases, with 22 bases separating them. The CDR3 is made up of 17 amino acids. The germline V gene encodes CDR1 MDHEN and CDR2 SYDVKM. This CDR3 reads CASRTHIQGRENYGYTF. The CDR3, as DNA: TGTGCCAGCAGAACCCATATTCAAGGGCGGGAAAACTATGGCTACACCTTC.

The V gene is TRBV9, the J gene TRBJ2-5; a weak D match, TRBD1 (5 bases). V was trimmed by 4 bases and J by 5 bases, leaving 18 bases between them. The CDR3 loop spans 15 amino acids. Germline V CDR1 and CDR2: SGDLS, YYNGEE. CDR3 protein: CASSSIKGIGETQYF. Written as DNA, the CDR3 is TGTGCCAGCAGCTCCATTAAGGGGATTGGGGAGACCCAGTACTTC.

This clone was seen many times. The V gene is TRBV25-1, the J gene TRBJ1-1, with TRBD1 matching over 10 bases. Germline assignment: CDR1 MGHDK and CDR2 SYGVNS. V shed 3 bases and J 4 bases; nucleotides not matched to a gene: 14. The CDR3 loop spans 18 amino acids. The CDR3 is CASSDAFPGQGSGTEAFF. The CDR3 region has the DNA TGTGCCAGCAGTGATGCGTTTCCGGGACAGGGGTCGGGCACTGAAGCTTTCTTT.

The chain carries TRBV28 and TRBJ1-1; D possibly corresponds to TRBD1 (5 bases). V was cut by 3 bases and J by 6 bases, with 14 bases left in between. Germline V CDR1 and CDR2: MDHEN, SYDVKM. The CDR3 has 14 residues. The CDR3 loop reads CASSFTLGPAEAFF. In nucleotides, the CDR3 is TGTGCCAGCAGTTTTACCTTGGGACCCGCTGAAGCTTTCTTT.

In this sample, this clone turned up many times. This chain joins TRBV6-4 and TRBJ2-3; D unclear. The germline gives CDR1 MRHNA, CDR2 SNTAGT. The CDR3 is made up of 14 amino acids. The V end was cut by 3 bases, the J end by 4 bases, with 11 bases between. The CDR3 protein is CASSENLSADTQYF. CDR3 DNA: TGTGCCAGCAGTGAGAACCTGTCCGCAGATACGCAGTATTTT.

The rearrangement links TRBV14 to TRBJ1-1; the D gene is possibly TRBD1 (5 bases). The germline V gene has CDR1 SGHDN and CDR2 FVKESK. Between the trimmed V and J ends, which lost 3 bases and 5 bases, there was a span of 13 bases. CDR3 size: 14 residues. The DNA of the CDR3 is TGTGCCAGCAGCCATTCCGGGGGTCGGACTGAAGCTTTCTTT. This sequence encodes CASSHSGGRTEAFF. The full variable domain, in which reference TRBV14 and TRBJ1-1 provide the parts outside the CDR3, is EAGVTQFPSHSVIEKGQTVTLRCDPISGHDNLYWYRRVMGKEIKFLLHFVKESKQDESGMPNNRFLAERTGGTYSTLKVQPAELEDSGVYFCASSHSGGRTEAFFGQGTRLTVV.